What follows describes a single TCR beta chain. Its target is not known. This sample is part of a study of T cells expressing NK-cell markers. Study-wide context: The study drew TCR beta repertoires from sorted CD3+CD56+NKG2C+, CD3+CD56+NKG2C- and CD3+CD56-NKG2C+ T cells. Findings and caveats of the study: A range of about 1.0-7.5% of CD8+ T cells consisted of dominant NKG2C+ clonotypes in about six donors.

Per germline, CDR1 SGHAT and CDR2 FQNNGV. This CDR3 has 12 residues. Using the 5' RACE reads, TCRdb records one entry per CDR3 protein without DNA. The specimen's table records some 190,000 distinct CDR3 sequences. Sequencing used blood T cells: a sorted CD56 or NKG2C T cell subset, CD4+ or CD8+ T cells, or bulk PBMC T cells (not recorded which). This clonotype was obtained from a man aged 18-69 years in good health. The gene calls are TRBV11-2 and TRBJ2-1. The CDR3 is CASSPAVNEQFF.